A selection of T cell receptor beta chains follows, all from one sample in a study of T cells in Graves' hyperthyroidism and ophthalmopathy. TCRdb recomputed calls from the multiplex PCR reads with MiXCR, one row per CDR3 protein. The sample has hundreds of thousands of distinct CDR3 sequences, roughly 15% seen once. The specimen was blood. The receptors originated from a woman in her sixties or seventies with Graves' ophthalmopathy. CDR3s include the opening cysteine and the closing phenylalanine or tryptophan. The D gene is left open where the match is weak. Clone size appears in some rows only: once, few, many, or a class for an expanded clone.

CDR3nt: TGTGCCAGCACCTTAAGTGCAGGGAACACTGAAGCTTTCTTT
CDR3aa: CASTLSAGNTEAFF
d_gene: .
v_gene: TRBV12-3/TRBV12-4
abundance: many
j_gene: TRBJ1-1

CDR3nt: TGTGCCAGCAGCCAAGATCTGTTTACGGTTCCCTACGAGCAGTACTTC
CDR3aa: CASSQDLFTVPYEQYF
d_gene: .
v_gene: TRBV3-1
abundance: few
j_gene: TRBJ2-7

CDR3nt: TGTGCCAGCAGCGTAGGTAGAAGATCCTACGAGCAGTACTTC
CDR3aa: CASSVGRRSYEQYF
d_gene: .
v_gene: TRBV9
abundance: few
j_gene: TRBJ2-7

CDR3nt: TGTGCCAGCTCAATCCTAGACTATGGCTACACCTTC
CDR3aa: CASSILDYGYTF
d_gene: .
v_gene: TRBV18
abundance: many
j_gene: TRBJ1-2

CDR3nt: TGTGCCGGCAGCTCTATGGGACAGGGGGCAAACACCGGGGAGCTGTTTTTT
CDR3aa: CAGSSMGQGANTGELFF
d_gene: TRBD1
v_gene: TRBV7-9
abundance: once
j_gene: TRBJ2-2

CDR3nt: TGTGCCAGCAGCCAAGATGTAGGCGGTAGTTATTCACCCCTCCACTTT
CDR3aa: CASSQDVGGSYSPLHF
d_gene: .
v_gene: TRBV3-1
abundance: .
j_gene: TRBJ1-6

CDR3nt: TGCAGTGCCAGGGGTACTGCCGGCGAGCAGTACTTC
CDR3aa: CSARGTAGEQYF
d_gene: .
v_gene: TRBV20-1
abundance: many
j_gene: TRBJ2-7

CDR3nt: TGTGCCAGCAGCTTAGCGGGGACCGTGGGGGGCTACACCTTC
CDR3aa: CASSLAGTVGGYTF
d_gene: .
v_gene: TRBV7-8
abundance: many
j_gene: TRBJ1-2

CDR3nt: TGTGCCAGCTCACCACCGGAGGGCACCCTCCACTTT
CDR3aa: CASSPPEGTLHF
d_gene: .
v_gene: TRBV18
abundance: many
j_gene: TRBJ1-6

CDR3nt: TGCAGTGCCCCGCGGCCCGGAGCCTACGAGCAGTACTTC
CDR3aa: CSAPRPGAYEQYF
d_gene: .
v_gene: TRBV20-1
abundance: many
j_gene: TRBJ2-7

CDR3nt: TGCGCCAGCAGCTTGGTTGTGAACACCGGGGAGCTGTTTTTT
CDR3aa: CASSLVVNTGELFF
d_gene: .
v_gene: TRBV5-1
abundance: many
j_gene: TRBJ2-2

CDR3nt: TGTGCCTGGACACCTAGCGGGAGGTACAATGAGCAGTTCTTC
CDR3aa: CAWTPSGRYNEQFF
d_gene: TRBD2
v_gene: TRBV30
abundance: many
j_gene: TRBJ2-1

CDR3nt: TGCAGTGCTAGATTTCCCTCTAGCGGGAACACCGGGGAGCTGTTTTTT
CDR3aa: CSARFPSSGNTGELFF
d_gene: TRBD2
v_gene: TRBV20-1
abundance: .
j_gene: TRBJ2-2

CDR3nt: TGCAGTGCTAGACCGGGACAGGGAGGCAATGAGCAGTTCTTC
CDR3aa: CSARPGQGGNEQFF
d_gene: TRBD1
v_gene: TRBV20-1
abundance: .
j_gene: TRBJ2-1

CDR3nt: TGCGCCAGCAGCTGGCCACTAGCGGGAGGGCCGGCCGGGGAGCTGTTTTTT
CDR3aa: CASSWPLAGGPAGELFF
d_gene: TRBD2
v_gene: TRBV5-1
abundance: many
j_gene: TRBJ2-2

CDR3nt: TGTGCCAGCAGTTACTCGGCAGGGGGCAACACAGATACGCAGTATTTT
CDR3aa: CASSYSAGGNTDTQYF
d_gene: TRBD1
v_gene: TRBV6-5
abundance: .
j_gene: TRBJ2-3

CDR3nt: TGTGCCAGCAGCTTGGGGACTAGCGGGAGACCCGAGCAGTACTTC
CDR3aa: CASSLGTSGRPEQYF
d_gene: TRBD2
v_gene: TRBV5-4
abundance: few
j_gene: TRBJ2-7

CDR3nt: TGCAGCGTCCTCCTGACAGGGGGCTTCTATGGCTACACCTTC
CDR3aa: CSVLLTGGFYGYTF
d_gene: TRBD1
v_gene: TRBV29-1
abundance: many
j_gene: TRBJ1-2

CDR3nt: TGTGCCATCAGTGGAGGGTTAGAAGCTTTCTTT
CDR3aa: CAISGGLEAFF
d_gene: .
v_gene: TRBV10-3
abundance: few
j_gene: TRBJ1-1